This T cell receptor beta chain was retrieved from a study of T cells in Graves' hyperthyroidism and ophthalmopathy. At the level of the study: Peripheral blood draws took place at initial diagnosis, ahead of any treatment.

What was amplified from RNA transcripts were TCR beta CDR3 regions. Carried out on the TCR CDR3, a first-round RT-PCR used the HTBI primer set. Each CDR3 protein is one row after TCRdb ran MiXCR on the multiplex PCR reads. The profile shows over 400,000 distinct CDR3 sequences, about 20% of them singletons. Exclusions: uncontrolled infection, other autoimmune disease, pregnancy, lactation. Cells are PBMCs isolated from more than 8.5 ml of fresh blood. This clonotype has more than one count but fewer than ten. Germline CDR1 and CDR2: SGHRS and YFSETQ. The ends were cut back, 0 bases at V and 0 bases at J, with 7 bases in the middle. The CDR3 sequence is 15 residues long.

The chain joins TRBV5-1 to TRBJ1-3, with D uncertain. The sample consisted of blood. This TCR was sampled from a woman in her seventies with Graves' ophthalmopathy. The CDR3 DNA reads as TGCGCCAGCAGCTTGGGAGGTCTCTCTGGAAACACCATATATTTT. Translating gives CASSLGGLSGNTIYF.